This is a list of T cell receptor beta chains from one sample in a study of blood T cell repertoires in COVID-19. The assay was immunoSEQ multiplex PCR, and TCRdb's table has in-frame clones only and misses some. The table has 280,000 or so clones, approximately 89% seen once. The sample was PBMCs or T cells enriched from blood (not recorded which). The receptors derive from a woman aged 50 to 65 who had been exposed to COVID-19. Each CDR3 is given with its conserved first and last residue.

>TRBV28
CASKTPTEAFF
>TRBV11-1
CASSQYPTEQFF
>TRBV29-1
CSGGQQDTQYF
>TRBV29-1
CSVEAAGYNEQFF
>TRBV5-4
CASSLPQGGGETQYF
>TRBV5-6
CASSLARGAQFF
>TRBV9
CASSPGGDEQYF
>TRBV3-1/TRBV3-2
CASSQVDGREQYF
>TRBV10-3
CAISDRVMNTEAFF
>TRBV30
CAWSDYVGQGNTGELFF
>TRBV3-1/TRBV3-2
CASSQTRNTEAFF
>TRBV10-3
CAAGGTKNIQYF
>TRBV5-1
CASTLGQGRSYGYTF
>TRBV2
CATRKANTEAFF
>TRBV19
CASSIRGQETQYF
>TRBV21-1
CASSSRTENTEAFF
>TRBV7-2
CASRIRPPGLAGQETQYF
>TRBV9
CASSVGGQGMYEAFF
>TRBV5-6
CASSLSGTHYEQYF
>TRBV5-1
CASSARQGAVGGYTF
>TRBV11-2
CASSLGHTQYF
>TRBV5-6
CASSFRDSNSPLHF
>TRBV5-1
CASTREGANYGYTF
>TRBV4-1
CASSQDFDSSYEQYF
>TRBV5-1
CASSLAPSTGANVLTF
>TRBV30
CAWSLRSGFQETQYF